A single sample is the source of the 17 T cell receptor beta chains below, sequenced in a study of T cells in narcolepsy. TCRdb keeps only in-frame clones here, not all; method: immunoSEQ multiplex PCR. The profile shows about 27,000 clones, around 82% of them singletons. The sequenced sample consisted of CD45RA- memory CD4+ T cells from PBMCs. Receptor source: a human donor with narcolepsy.

This clone is medium-sized by share. V is TRBV2 and J is TRBJ1-3, with a weak D call TRBD1 (6 bases). V lost 6 bases, J lost 0 bases, and 15 bases lay in between. The CDR3 covers 16 residues. The V gene's germline CDR1 is SNHLY and CDR2 FYNNEI. CDR3 sequence: CASSPGGRSSGNTIYF. The CDR3 region has the DNA TGTGCCAGCAGCCCCGGGGGCAGGAGCTCTGGAAACACCATATATTTT.

This clone was seen a single time. The genes are TRBV6-1 and TRBJ1-2; D unresolved. The CDR3 has 15 residues. Trimming shortened V by 6 bases and J by 8 bases, and 22 bases separated the two germline ends. The germline CDR1 and CDR2 sequences are MNHNS and SASEGT. CDR3 sequence (DNA): TGTGCCAGCAGAGCTTTCGGGGAAGGTTTTGGAGGCTACACCTTC. Encoded protein: CASRAFGEGFGGYTF.

The CDR3 nucleotides are TGTGCCAGCAGCTTGGGGGTCCAAGAGACCCAGTACTTC. It encodes CASSLGVQETQYF. The genes are TRBV11-2 and TRBJ2-5; D is possibly TRBD1 or TRBD2 (5 bases each). The V end lost 3 bases, the J end lost 1 base, and 6 bases lay between the germline ends. The CDR3 runs 13 residues. Germline V CDR1 and CDR2: SGHAT, FQNNGV.

The chain combines TRBV7-3 with TRBJ2-1, with D unclear. Germline CDR1 is SGHTA and CDR2 is FQGTGA. V was cut by 1 base and J by 2 bases, with 3 bases left in between. The CDR3 sequence is 13 residues long. CDR3 nucleotide sequence: TGTGCCAGCAGCTTAAAGCCCTACAATGAGCAGTTCTTC. Amino acids: CASSLKPYNEQFF. Looking up the rest from reference TRBV7-3 and TRBJ2-1 gives the full variable domain: GAGVSQTPSNKVTEKGKYVELRCDPISGHTALYWYRQSLGQGPEFLIYFQGTGAADDSGLPNDRFFAVRPEGSVSTLKIQRTERGDSAVYLCASSLKPYNEQFFGPGTRLTVL.

Note on this clone: Different DNA sequences within this sample yield the same CDR3. The rearrangement links TRBV19 to TRBJ1-1; D call uncertain. V was cut by 6 bases and J by 2 bases, with 10 bases left in between. The CDR3 runs 13 residues. Germline V gene lookup returns CDR1 LNHDA and CDR2 SQIVND (reference sequence). The CDR3 here is CASSFGRNTEAFF. Written as DNA, the CDR3 is TGTGCCAGTAGCTTTGGGAGAAACACTGAAGCTTTCTTT.

This chain joins TRBV11-2 and TRBJ1-3, with 7 bases that match TRBD1. The ends lost 5 bases at V and 4 bases at J; junction bases unmatched: 11. This CDR3 contains 16 residues. Germline values: CDR1 SGHAT, CDR2 FQNNGV. The CDR3 sequence: CASSPWTGTSGNTIYF. DNA for the CDR3: TGTGCCAGCAGCCCGTGGACAGGTACTTCAGGAAACACCATATATTTT.

V is TRBV5-1 and J is TRBJ2-5, with 7 nucleotides matching TRBD1. Germline V gene data show CDR1 as SGHRS and CDR2 as YFSETQ. With V trimmed by 0 bases and J by 7 bases, 6 bases remained unmatched. The CDR3 is 14 amino acids. The CDR3 loop is CASSLGTGEGTQYF. Written as DNA, the CDR3 is TGCGCCAGCAGCTTGGGAACAGGGGAAGGGACCCAGTACTTC.

This rearrangement joins TRBV6-6 to TRBJ2-7; D uncertain. This CDR3 region has 11 residues. Germline V gene sequence: CDR1 MNHNY, CDR2 SVGAGI (reference sequence). V dropped 5 bases and J dropped 2 bases, with 4 bases sitting between them. CDR3 sequence (DNA): TGTGCCAGCAGTGGTACCTACGAGCAGTACTTC. It codes for CASSGTYEQYF.

This chain uses TRBV6-1 with TRBJ1-2; D might be TRBD1 (5 bases). The V end was cut by 5 bases, the J end by 4 bases, with 11 bases between. Germline V lookup: CDR1 MNHNS, CDR2 SASEGT. This CDR3 comprises 13 residues. CDR3 amino acids: CASSPSQGYGYTF. CDR3 nucleotide sequence: TGTGCCAGCAGTCCGAGCCAGGGCTATGGCTACACCTTC.

This clone has only a few counts. This sequence joins TRBV7-2 and TRBJ2-3; TRBD2 might be the D (5 bases). The V gene lost 1 base and the J gene lost 0 bases, with 11 bases spanning the gap. Germline CDR1 is SGHTA and CDR2 is FQGNSA. The CDR3 runs 16 residues. In DNA, the CDR3 is TGTGCCAGCAGCTTAGGAGCGGAGTCAAGCACAGATACGCAGTATTTT. It is translated as CASSLGAESSTDTQYF.

V usage is TRBV15 and J usage is TRBJ2-3; 8 bases align to TRBD1. The CDR3 covers 13 residues. V lost 5 bases to trimming and J lost 8 bases; unmatched junction nucleotides: 6. Germline loops: CDR1 LNHNV, CDR2 YYDKDF (reference sequence). The CDR3 reads CATSQTGAGTQYF. DNA of the CDR3: TGTGCCACCAGCCAGACAGGGGCAGGTACGCAGTATTTT.

The rearrangement links TRBV4-1 to TRBJ1-5; D unclear. The germline CDR1 and CDR2 sequences are MGHRA and YSYEKL. The CDR3 consists of 18 residues. V was shortened by 0 bases and J by 3 bases, with 18 bases between the two germline ends. CDR3 DNA: TGCGCCAGCAGCCAAGATTTAGGAGGGTTGGGGATCAATCAGCCCCAGCATTTT. It is translated as CASSQDLGGLGINQPQHF.

This clone was counted between two and nine times. This CDR3 reads CASSSGTSGGPTSTDTQYF. In DNA, the CDR3 is TGTGCCAGCAGCTCGGGGACTAGCGGGGGTCCGACTAGCACAGATACGCAGTATTTT. The V gene is TRBV5-5, the J gene TRBJ2-3; TRBD2 matches at 14 bases. CDR1 is SGHKS, CDR2 YYEKEE, per germline (reference sequence). The V and J ends lost 3 bases and 0 bases, in that order; junction bases with no gene match: 9. The CDR3 is made up of 19 amino acids.

The chain combines TRBV18 with TRBJ2-5, with a tentative D call TRBD2 (5 bases). V was clipped by 1 base and J by 2 bases, with 14 bases between them. This CDR3 is built from 16 residues. Germline V gene sequence: CDR1 KGHSH, CDR2 LQKENI. CDR3 sequence: CASSPQRATLQETQYF. Written as DNA, the CDR3 is TGTGCCAGCTCACCACAGAGGGCTACGCTTCAAGAGACCCAGTACTTC.

There are a few counts of this clone. This chain links TRBV11-2 with TRBJ2-5; D ambiguous. CDR1 is SGHAT and CDR2 is FQNNGV in the germline V gene. The V end lost 5 bases, the J end lost 6 bases, and 7 bases lay between the germline ends. The CDR3 length is 11 residues. The CDR3 loop reads CASSQTQTQYF. The CDR3 DNA reads as TGTGCCAGCAGCCAAACCCAGACCCAGTACTTC.

The gene calls are TRBV9 and TRBJ2-7; TRBD1 matches at 9 bases. CDR1 SGDLS and CDR2 YYNGEE come from the germline V gene. The J segment lost 4 bases and the V segment lost 0 bases, leaving 14 bases of the junction unmatched. This CDR3 has 18 residues. The CDR3 DNA is TGTGCCAGCAGCGTAGATACCTCCGACAGGGGGTATCATTACGAGCAGTACTTC. Its protein is CASSVDTSDRGYHYEQYF.

V usage is TRBV7-2 and J usage is TRBJ2-3; TRBD2 agrees at 7 bases. Germline-derived CDR1 and CDR2 are SGHTA and FQGNSA. This CDR3 has 14 residues. Unmatched junction bases numbered 9, after V lost 8 bases and J lost 4 bases. CDR3 nucleotide sequence: TGTGCCAGCGGACAACTAGCGCCCGCAGATACGCAGTATTTT. Its protein product is CASGQLAPADTQYF.